The source of this T cell receptor beta chain is a study of CD8 T cells in Susac syndrome. Random hexamers served to reverse transcribe roughly 0.45 to 1 ug RNA. The immunoSEQ assay covered 54 Vbeta and 13 Jbeta segments for CDR3. From the immunoSEQ multiplex PCR reads, TCRdb called clonotypes with MiXCR, one entry per CDR3 protein. This table has some 90,000 distinct CDR3 sequences, 80% to 95% appearing once. Sequencing targeted TCR beta in T cells from blood (CD8+ and CD4+). The sample holds a few counts of this clonotype. The TCR sequence derives from a human donor in good health. The sample consisted of CD8+ T cells from PBMCs.

In nucleotides, the CDR3 is TGCAGTGCTAGACTTCTTCTACTAGCGGGGGCCTCCTACGAGCAGTACTTC. It translates to CSARLLLLAGASYEQYF. The rearrangement uses TRBV20-1 and TRBJ2-7; 11 bases fit TRBD2. Germline V CDR1 and CDR2: DFQATT, SNEGSKA (reference sequence). J gave up 0 bases and V 2 bases, and 9 bases lay outside the gene matches. The CDR3 has 17 residues.